The clone carrying this T cell receptor beta chain was picked up a small number of times. Its target is unknown. The data were taken from a study of regulatory T cells in long-lasting Graves disease. Turning to the study itself: Treatment with antithyroid drugs for over 5 years, together with positive TSH receptor antibodies, meant persistent Graves' disease.

Whole-study findings and limits: Segments TRBV28, TRBJ1-2 and TRBJ2-5 showed preferential usage in persistent disease.

Indicated time point: persistent/refractory GD, antithyroid drugs over 5 years with positive TRAb. The TCR library was made from RNA that had been extracted from PBMCs in TRIzol. Investigators report Graves' disease was diagnosed under American Thyroid Association guidelines. Trimming shortened V by 3 bases and J by 3 bases, and 11 bases separated the two germline ends. CDR3 length equals 14 residues. The germline V gene has CDR1 LGHDT and CDR2 YNNKEL (reference sequence). Library construction for TCR beta used iRepertoire HTBI primers and Arm-PCR of CDR3 regions. One entry per CDR3 protein, called by TCRdb with MiXCR from the multiplex PCR reads. This table holds about 660,000 distinct CDR3 sequences, about 32% found once.

The origin of this receptor is a female donor with Graves disease. The J gene is TRBJ1-1, the V gene TRBV3-1; maybe TRBD1 (5 bases). The source was peripheral blood mononuclear cells (PBMCs), collected when the disease was refractory, from a patient treated with antithyroid drugs. The CDR3 DNA reads as TGTGCCAGCAGCCAGACGACAGCGGACACTGAAGCTTTCTTT. It translates to CASSQTTADTEAFF.